The T cell receptor beta chain described here comes from a study of CD8+ T cells in alopecia areata. This CDR3 is built from 11 residues. V gave up 6 bases and J gave up 4 bases, with 7 bases separating them. The germline gives CDR1 MNHEY, CDR2 SMNVEV (reference sequence). Isolation of CD4+ and CD8+ T cells from PBMCs was achieved by sorting. cDNA reverse transcribed from extracted RNA served as the sequencing template. Only in-frame clones appear in the TCRdb table, and some are missing; sequencing was by immunoSEQ multiplex PCR. Of 130,000 to 150,000 clones in the sample, 75% to 90% were seen once. Of note for this clone: Different DNA sequences within this sample yield the same CDR3.

The sequence was obtained from a human donor with alopecia areata. V gene TRBV27 combines with J gene TRBJ2-7; the D gene is possibly TRBD2 (5 bases). This material consisted of CD8+ T cells sorted from blood, taken at week 0. In DNA form, the CDR3 reads TGTGCCAGCAGCTCGGGATACGAGCAGTACTTC. Translating it yields CASSSGYEQYF.